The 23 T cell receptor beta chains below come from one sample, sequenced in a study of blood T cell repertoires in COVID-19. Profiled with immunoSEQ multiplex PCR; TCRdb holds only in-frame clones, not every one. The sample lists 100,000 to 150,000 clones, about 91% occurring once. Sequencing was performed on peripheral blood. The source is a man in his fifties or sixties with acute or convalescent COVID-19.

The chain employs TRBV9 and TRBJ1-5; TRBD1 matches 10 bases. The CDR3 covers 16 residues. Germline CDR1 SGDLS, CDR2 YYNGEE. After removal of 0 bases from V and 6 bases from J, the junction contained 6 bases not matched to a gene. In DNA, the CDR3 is TGTGCCAGCAGCGTAGGGTGGGACAGGGGAACTCAGCCCCAGCATTTT. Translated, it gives CASSVGWDRGTQPQHF. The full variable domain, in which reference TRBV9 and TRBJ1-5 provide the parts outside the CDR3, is DSGVTQTPKHLITATGQRVTLRCSPRSGDLSVYWYQQSLDQGLQFLIQYYNGEERAKGNILERFSAQQFPDLHSELNLSSLELGDSALYFCASSVGWDRGTQPQHFGDGTRLSIL.

As DNA, the CDR3 is TGTGCCAGCAAGGGACAGGGGAACACCGGGGAGCTGTTTTTT. Encoded protein: CASKGQGNTGELFF. The chain recombines TRBV4-2 with TRBJ2-2; 9 positions match TRBD1. Trimming cost V 7 bases and J 1 base; bases outside gene matches: 1. Germline V gives CDR1 LGHNA, CDR2 YNFKEQ. The CDR3 spans 14 residues.

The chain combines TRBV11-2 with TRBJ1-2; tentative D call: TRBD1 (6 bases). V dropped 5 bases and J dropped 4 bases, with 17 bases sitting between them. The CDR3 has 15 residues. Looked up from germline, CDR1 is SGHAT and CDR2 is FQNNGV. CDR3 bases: TGTGCCAGCAGCGGGGGCGGGGGTGAGCGCTATGGCTACACCTTC. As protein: CASSGGGGERYGYTF. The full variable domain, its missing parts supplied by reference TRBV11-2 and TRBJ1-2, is EAGVAQSPRYKIIEKRQSVAFWCNPISGHATLYWYQQILGQGPKLLIQFQNNGVVDDSQLPKDRFSAERLKGVDSTLKIQPAKLEDSAVYLCASSGGGGERYGYTFGSGTRLTVV.

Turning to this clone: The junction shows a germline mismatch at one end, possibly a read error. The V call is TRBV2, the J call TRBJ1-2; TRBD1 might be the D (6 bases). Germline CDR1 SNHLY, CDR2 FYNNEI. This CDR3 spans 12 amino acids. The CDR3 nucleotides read TGTGCCAGCAGTTCGAACGGGACACCACTAGCCTTC. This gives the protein CASSSNGTPLAF.

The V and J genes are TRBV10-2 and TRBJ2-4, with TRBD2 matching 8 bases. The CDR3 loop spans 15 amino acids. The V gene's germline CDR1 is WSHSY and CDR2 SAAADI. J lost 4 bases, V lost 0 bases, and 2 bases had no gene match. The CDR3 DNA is TGCGCCAGCAGTGAGTCCTCGGGGGGGAAAAACATTCAGTACTTC. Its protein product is CASSESSGGKNIQYF.

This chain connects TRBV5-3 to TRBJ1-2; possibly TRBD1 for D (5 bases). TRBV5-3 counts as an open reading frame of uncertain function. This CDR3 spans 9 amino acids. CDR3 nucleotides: TGTGGACAGCCGGATGGCTACACCTTC. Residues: CGQPDGYTF.

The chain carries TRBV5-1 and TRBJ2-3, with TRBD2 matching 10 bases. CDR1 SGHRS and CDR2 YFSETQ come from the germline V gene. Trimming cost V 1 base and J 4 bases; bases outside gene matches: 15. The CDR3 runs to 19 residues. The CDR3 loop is CASSLQGDWASGGADTQYF. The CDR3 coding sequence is TGCGCCAGCAGCTTGCAGGGGGATTGGGCTAGCGGGGGAGCAGATACGCAGTATTTT.

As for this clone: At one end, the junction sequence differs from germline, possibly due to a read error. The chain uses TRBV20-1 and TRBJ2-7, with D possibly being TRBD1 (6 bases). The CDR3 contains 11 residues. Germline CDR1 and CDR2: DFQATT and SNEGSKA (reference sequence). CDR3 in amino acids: CSARIGGEQYF. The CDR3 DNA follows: TGCAGCGCTAGGATAGGGGGCGAGCAGTACTTC.

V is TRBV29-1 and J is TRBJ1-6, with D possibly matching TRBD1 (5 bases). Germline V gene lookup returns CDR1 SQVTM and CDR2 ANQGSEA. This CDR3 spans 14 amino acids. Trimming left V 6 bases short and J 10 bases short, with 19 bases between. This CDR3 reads CSVPGPGGRSPLHF. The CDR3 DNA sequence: TGCAGCGTACCAGGACCGGGGGGAAGATCACCCCTCCACTTT.

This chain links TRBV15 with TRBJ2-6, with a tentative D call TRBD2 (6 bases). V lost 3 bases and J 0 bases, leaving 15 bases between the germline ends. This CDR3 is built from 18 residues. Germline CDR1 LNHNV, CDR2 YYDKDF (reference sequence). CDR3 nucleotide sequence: TGTGCCACCAGCAGTAGCTATGACGGGAGCTCTGGGGCCAACGTCCTGACTTTC. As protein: CATSSSYDGSSGANVLTF.

The CDR3 bases are TGTGCCAGCTCGAATTCGGACTTCAACACTGAAGCTTTCTTT. It specifies CASSNSDFNTEAFF. This sequence joins TRBV9 and TRBJ1-1; no definite D call. In germline, CDR1 is SGDLS, CDR2 YYNGEE. The CDR3 contains 14 residues. Trimming cost V 7 bases and J 2 bases, with 15 bases left between them. The full variable domain, in which reference TRBV9 and TRBJ1-1 provide the parts outside the CDR3, is DSGVTQTPKHLITATGQRVTLRCSPRSGDLSVYWYQQSLDQGLQFLIQYYNGEERAKGNILERFSAQQFPDLHSELNLSSLELGDSALYFCASSNSDFNTEAFFGQGTRLTVV.

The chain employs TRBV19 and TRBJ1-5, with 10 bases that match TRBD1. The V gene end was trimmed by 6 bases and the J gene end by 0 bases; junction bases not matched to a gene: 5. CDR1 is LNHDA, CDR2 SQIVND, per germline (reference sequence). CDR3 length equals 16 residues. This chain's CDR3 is CASRTGTGVSNQPQHF. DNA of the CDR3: TGTGCCAGTAGAACCGGGACAGGGGTTAGCAATCAGCCCCAGCATTTT. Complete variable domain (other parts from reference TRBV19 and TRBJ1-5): DGGITQSPKYLFRKEGQNVTLSCEQNLNHDAMYWYRQDPGQGLRLIYYSQIVNDFQKGDIAEGYSVSREKKESFPLTVTSAQKNPTAFYLCASRTGTGVSNQPQHFGDGTRLSIL.

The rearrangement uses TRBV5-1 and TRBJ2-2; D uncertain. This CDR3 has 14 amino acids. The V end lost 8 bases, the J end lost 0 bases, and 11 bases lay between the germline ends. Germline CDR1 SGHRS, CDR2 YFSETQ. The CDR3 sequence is CASTATANTGELFF. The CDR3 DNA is TGCGCCAGTACAGCAACCGCGAACACCGGGGAGCTGTTTTTT.

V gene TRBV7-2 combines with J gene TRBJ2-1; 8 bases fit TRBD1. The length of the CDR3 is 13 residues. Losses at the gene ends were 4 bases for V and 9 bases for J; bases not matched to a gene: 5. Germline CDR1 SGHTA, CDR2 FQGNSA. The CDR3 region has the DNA TGTGCCAGCAGCTCGGACAGGGTAGGTGAGCAGTTCTTC. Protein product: CASSSDRVGEQFF.

CDR3 in DNA: TGCGCCAGCAGATCGGGGAGGACTGAAGCTTTCTTT. This codes for CASRSGRTEAFF. The chain couples TRBV10-2 to TRBJ1-1; D gene uncertain. This CDR3 comprises 12 residues. The V end lost 6 bases, the J end lost 5 bases, and 10 bases lay between the germline ends. The germline V gene has CDR1 WSHSY and CDR2 SAAADI.

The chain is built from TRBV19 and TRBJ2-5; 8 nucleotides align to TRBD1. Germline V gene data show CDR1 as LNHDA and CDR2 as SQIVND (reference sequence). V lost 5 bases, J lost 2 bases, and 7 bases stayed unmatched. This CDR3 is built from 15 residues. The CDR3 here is CASSPRTGQQETQYF. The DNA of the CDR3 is TGTGCCAGTAGTCCGAGGACAGGGCAGCAAGAGACCCAGTACTTC.

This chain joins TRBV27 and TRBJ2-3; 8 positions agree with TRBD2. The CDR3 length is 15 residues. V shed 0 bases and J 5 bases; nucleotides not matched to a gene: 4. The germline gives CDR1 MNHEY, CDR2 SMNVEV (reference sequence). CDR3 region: CASSLSRSGRDTQYF. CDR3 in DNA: TGTGCCAGCAGTTTATCTAGGAGCGGGAGAGATACGCAGTATTTT.

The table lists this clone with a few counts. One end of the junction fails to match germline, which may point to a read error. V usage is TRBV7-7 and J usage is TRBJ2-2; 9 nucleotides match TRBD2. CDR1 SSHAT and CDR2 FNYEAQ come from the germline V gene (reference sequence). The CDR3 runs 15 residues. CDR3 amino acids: CASSLAGLAGGELFF. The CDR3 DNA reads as TGTGCTAGCAGCTTAGCGGGACTAGCTGGCGGGGAGCTGTTTTTT. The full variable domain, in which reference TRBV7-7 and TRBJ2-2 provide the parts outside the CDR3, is GAGVSQSPRYKVTKRGQDVTLRCDPISSHATLYWYQQALGQGPEFLTYFNYEAQPDKSGLPSDRFSAERPEGSISTLTIQRTEQRDSAMYRCASSLAGLAGGELFFGEGSRLTVL.

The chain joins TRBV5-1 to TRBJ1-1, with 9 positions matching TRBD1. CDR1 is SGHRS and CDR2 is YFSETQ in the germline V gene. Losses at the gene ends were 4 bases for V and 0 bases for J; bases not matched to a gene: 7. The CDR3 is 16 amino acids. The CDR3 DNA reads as TGCGCCAGCAGCCCTACCGGGACAGGGATGAACACTGAAGCTTTCTTT. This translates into CASSPTGTGMNTEAFF.

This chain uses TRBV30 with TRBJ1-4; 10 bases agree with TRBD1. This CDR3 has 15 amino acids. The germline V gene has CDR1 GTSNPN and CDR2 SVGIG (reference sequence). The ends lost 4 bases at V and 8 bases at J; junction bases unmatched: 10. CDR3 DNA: TGTGCCTGGAATCGACCGGGACAGGGGATAGAAAAACTGTTTTTT. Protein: CAWNRPGQGIEKLFF.

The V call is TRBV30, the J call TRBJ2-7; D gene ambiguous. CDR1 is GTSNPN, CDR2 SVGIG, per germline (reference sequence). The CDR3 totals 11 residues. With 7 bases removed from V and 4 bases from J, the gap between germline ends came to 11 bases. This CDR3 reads CASQLPYEQYF. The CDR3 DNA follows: TGTGCCTCCCAACTCCCTTACGAGCAGTACTTC. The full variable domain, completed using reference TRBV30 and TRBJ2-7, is SQTIHQWPATLVQPVGSPLSLECTVEGTSNPNLYWYRQAAGRGLQLLFYSVGIGQISSEVPQNLSASRPQDRQFILSSKKLLLSDSGFYLCASQLPYEQYFGPGTRLTVT.

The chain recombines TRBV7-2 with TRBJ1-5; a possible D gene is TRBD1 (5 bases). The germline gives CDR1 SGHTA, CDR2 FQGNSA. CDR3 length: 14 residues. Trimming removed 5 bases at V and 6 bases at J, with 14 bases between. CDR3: CASSPGGKGQPQHF. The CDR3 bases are TGTGCCAGCAGCCCTGGGGGGAAGGGTCAGCCCCAGCATTTT.

CDR3 bases: TGTGCCAGCAGCTTGGCTCAGACTAATGAAAAACTGTTTTTT. This codes for CASSLAQTNEKLFF. The V call is TRBV7-9, the J call TRBJ1-4; D is unresolved. In germline, CDR1 is SEHNR, CDR2 FQNEAQ (reference sequence). CDR3 length: 14 residues. Trimming removed 3 bases at V and 2 bases at J, with 7 bases between.